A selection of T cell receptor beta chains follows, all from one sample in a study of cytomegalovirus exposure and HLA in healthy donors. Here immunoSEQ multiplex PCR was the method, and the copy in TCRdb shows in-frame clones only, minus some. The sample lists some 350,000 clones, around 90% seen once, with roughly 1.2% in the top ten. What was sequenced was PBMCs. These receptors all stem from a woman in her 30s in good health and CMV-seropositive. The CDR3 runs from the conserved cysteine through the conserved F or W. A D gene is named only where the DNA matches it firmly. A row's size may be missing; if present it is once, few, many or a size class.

cdr3_nt: TGTGCCAGCAGTTACTCGCAGGGCTACGAGCAGTACTTC
cdr3_aa: CASSYSQGYEQYF
d_call: NA
v_call: TRBV6-5
clone_size: NA
j_call: TRBJ2-7

cdr3_nt: TGTGCCAGCTCCGCGGACAGCATCAGTTTTGCAACTAATGAAAAACTGTTTTTT
cdr3_aa: CASSADSISFATNEKLFF
d_call: NA
v_call: TRBV6-4
clone_size: NA
j_call: TRBJ1-4

cdr3_nt: TGTGCCATCAGTGAAGGGGGGCCTGGGGCCAACGTCCTGACTTTC
cdr3_aa: CAISEGGPGANVLTF
d_call: NA
v_call: TRBV10-3
clone_size: NA
j_call: TRBJ2-6

cdr3_nt: TGTGCCAGCAGCTTAGGATTTACAGGGCAGCCCCAGCATTTT
cdr3_aa: CASSLGFTGQPQHF
d_call: NA
v_call: TRBV7-2
clone_size: NA
j_call: TRBJ1-5

cdr3_nt: TGCGCCAGCAGCTTGTGGGGACGGACCCTCGAGCAGTACTTC
cdr3_aa: CASSLWGRTLEQYF
d_call: NA
v_call: TRBV5-1
clone_size: NA
j_call: TRBJ2-7

cdr3_nt: TGTGCCACCAACACAGGGAGGCCCCAAGAGACCCAGTACTTC
cdr3_aa: CATNTGRPQETQYF
d_call: NA
v_call: TRBV15
clone_size: NA
j_call: TRBJ2-5

cdr3_nt: TGTGCCACCAGCGAACAGGGTCCCAAGTACGAGCAGTACTTC
cdr3_aa: CATSEQGPKYEQYF
d_call: NA
v_call: TRBV15
clone_size: NA
j_call: TRBJ2-7

cdr3_nt: TGTGCCAGCAGCTCCGCGACTAGCGGGGCCTCCTACAATGAGCAGTTCTTC
cdr3_aa: CASSSATSGASYNEQFF
d_call: TRBD2
v_call: TRBV5-4
clone_size: NA
j_call: TRBJ2-1

cdr3_nt: TGTGCCAGCACCCCGAGCAGAATGAACACTGAAGCTTTCTTT
cdr3_aa: CASTPSRMNTEAFF
d_call: NA
v_call: TRBV5-5
clone_size: NA
j_call: TRBJ1-1

cdr3_nt: TGCGCCAGCAGCCAAGAGGACAGGGGTGGTACTGAAGCTTTCTTT
cdr3_aa: CASSQEDRGGTEAFF
d_call: TRBD1
v_call: TRBV4-3
clone_size: NA
j_call: TRBJ1-1

cdr3_nt: TGTGCCAGTAGTACGGTTGACAGCTCCTACGAGCAGTACTTC
cdr3_aa: CASSTVDSSYEQYF
d_call: NA
v_call: TRBV19
clone_size: NA
j_call: TRBJ2-7

cdr3_nt: TGTGCCAGCAGCCCGGCGTGGGCGGGAGTTTCTCAAGAGACCCAGTACTTC
cdr3_aa: CASSPAWAGVSQETQYF
d_call: TRBD2
v_call: TRBV5-6
clone_size: NA
j_call: TRBJ2-5

cdr3_nt: TGTGCCAGCAGTGCAGCAGGGGGGGGAGAGACCCAGTACTTC
cdr3_aa: CASSAAGGGETQYF
d_call: NA
v_call: TRBV6-1
clone_size: NA
j_call: TRBJ2-5

cdr3_nt: TGTGCCAGCTCACCAACGACAGGGAAGCAGCCCCAGCATTTT
cdr3_aa: CASSPTTGKQPQHF
d_call: TRBD1
v_call: TRBV18
clone_size: NA
j_call: TRBJ1-5

cdr3_nt: TGCGCCAGCAGCCAAGTTTGGACGCAGGCCTACGAGCAGTACTTC
cdr3_aa: CASSQVWTQAYEQYF
d_call: NA
v_call: TRBV4-3
clone_size: NA
j_call: TRBJ2-7

cdr3_nt: TGCGCCAGCAGCCAATCCTCGGGAAGCTCCTACAATGAGCAGTTCTTC
cdr3_aa: CASSQSSGSSYNEQFF
d_call: NA
v_call: TRBV4-3
clone_size: NA
j_call: TRBJ2-1

cdr3_nt: TGTGCCAGCAGCTCTTTGGTTGGGCCCGGGGGGTATGGCTACACCTTC
cdr3_aa: CASSSLVGPGGYGYTF
d_call: NA
v_call: TRBV4-2
clone_size: NA
j_call: TRBJ1-2

cdr3_nt: TGCGCCAGCAGCCAAAGACAGGTCTCCTACAATGAGCAGTTCTTC
cdr3_aa: CASSQRQVSYNEQFF
d_call: NA
v_call: TRBV5-1
clone_size: NA
j_call: TRBJ2-1

cdr3_nt: TGCAGCGTTCTTCAAACTGAAGCTTTCTTT
cdr3_aa: CSVLQTEAFF
d_call: NA
v_call: TRBV29-1
clone_size: few
j_call: TRBJ1-1

cdr3_nt: TGTGCCAGCAGTTTACAGGGGGCGGATCAGCCCCAGCATTTT
cdr3_aa: CASSLQGADQPQHF
d_call: TRBD1
v_call: TRBV6-6
clone_size: NA
j_call: TRBJ1-5

cdr3_nt: TGTGCCAGCAGCCGGGACAGGGGGACTTCCTACAATGAGCAGTTCTTC
cdr3_aa: CASSRDRGTSYNEQFF
d_call: TRBD1
v_call: TRBV5-4
clone_size: NA
j_call: TRBJ2-1

cdr3_nt: TGTGCCAGCAGCTCGTACAGGGGAACTGAAGCTTTCTTT
cdr3_aa: CASSSYRGTEAFF
d_call: TRBD1
v_call: TRBV7-3
clone_size: NA
j_call: TRBJ1-1

cdr3_nt: TGTGCCAGCAGTGAGCAGGGATACTATGGCTACACCTTC
cdr3_aa: CASSEQGYYGYTF
d_call: NA
v_call: TRBV2
clone_size: NA
j_call: TRBJ1-2

cdr3_nt: TGTGCCAGCAGCCCCCCGACAGTAAACACTGAAGCTTTCTTT
cdr3_aa: CASSPPTVNTEAFF
d_call: NA
v_call: TRBV16
clone_size: few
j_call: TRBJ1-1

cdr3_nt: TGTGCCAGCAGTTACTCGATGAGGGGGGAGATTCACTTC
cdr3_aa: CASSYSMRGEIHF
d_call: NA
v_call: TRBV6-5
clone_size: NA
j_call: TRBJ1-2

cdr3_nt: TGTGCCAGCAGTTTAACTGGCCAGATCTATGGCTACACCTTC
cdr3_aa: CASSLTGQIYGYTF
d_call: NA
v_call: TRBV28
clone_size: NA
j_call: TRBJ1-2

cdr3_nt: TGTGCCAGCAGCTTCAGAGGTAGTTGGGAGGAAAAACTGTTTTTT
cdr3_aa: CASSFRGSWEEKLFF
d_call: NA
v_call: TRBV7-3
clone_size: NA
j_call: TRBJ1-4

cdr3_nt: TGTGCCAGCGGACCTACAGGGGTGAACACTGAAGCTTTCTTT
cdr3_aa: CASGPTGVNTEAFF
d_call: TRBD1
v_call: TRBV7-8
clone_size: NA
j_call: TRBJ1-1

cdr3_nt: TGTGCCAGCAGCGTAGGGGACTACGGAGAGACCCAGTACTTC
cdr3_aa: CASSVGDYGETQYF
d_call: TRBD2
v_call: TRBV7-8
clone_size: NA
j_call: TRBJ2-5

cdr3_nt: TGCGCCAGCAGCTATTACAGGGAGAGGGTCTACAATGAGCAGTTCTTC
cdr3_aa: CASSYYRERVYNEQFF
d_call: NA
v_call: TRBV5-1
clone_size: NA
j_call: TRBJ2-1

cdr3_nt: TGTGCCAGCAGTGGAGGAAACACTGAAGCTTTCTTT
cdr3_aa: CASSGGNTEAFF
d_call: NA
v_call: TRBV27
clone_size: NA
j_call: TRBJ1-1

cdr3_nt: TGTGCCAGCGGGAGGACAGGGGCGCGAGAGCAGTACTTC
cdr3_aa: CASGRTGAREQYF
d_call: TRBD1
v_call: TRBV6-6
clone_size: NA
j_call: TRBJ2-7

cdr3_nt: TGTGCCAGTAGTCTCCCCAGCTCCTACAATGAGCAGTTCTTC
cdr3_aa: CASSLPSSYNEQFF
d_call: NA
v_call: TRBV19
clone_size: few
j_call: TRBJ2-1

cdr3_nt: TGTGCCAGCAGGAGAAGCGGGGGGGCAGGGGAGCAGTACTTC
cdr3_aa: CASRRSGGAGEQYF
d_call: TRBD2
v_call: TRBV11-2
clone_size: NA
j_call: TRBJ2-7

cdr3_nt: TGTGCCAGCAGTTCGTCTCAGGGTTGGACCTACGAGCAGTACTTC
cdr3_aa: CASSSSQGWTYEQYF
d_call: NA
v_call: TRBV28
clone_size: NA
j_call: TRBJ2-7

cdr3_nt: TGTGCCAGCAGCTTGGAGTTGACAGGGAGGGTCACCGGGGAGCTGTTTTTT
cdr3_aa: CASSLELTGRVTGELFF
d_call: NA
v_call: TRBV5-6
clone_size: NA
j_call: TRBJ2-2

cdr3_nt: TGTGCCAGCAGTCCCCCCCCGGGTATGGAGACCCAGTACTTC
cdr3_aa: CASSPPPGMETQYF
d_call: NA
v_call: TRBV6-1
clone_size: NA
j_call: TRBJ2-5

cdr3_nt: TGTGCCTGGCAGGGGTTAGGCGGAAACACCATATATTTT
cdr3_aa: CAWQGLGGNTIYF
d_call: NA
v_call: TRBV30
clone_size: once
j_call: TRBJ1-3

cdr3_nt: TGCGCCAGCAGCCCAAGGGCAGATACGCAGTATTTT
cdr3_aa: CASSPRADTQYF
d_call: NA
v_call: TRBV4-1
clone_size: NA
j_call: TRBJ2-3